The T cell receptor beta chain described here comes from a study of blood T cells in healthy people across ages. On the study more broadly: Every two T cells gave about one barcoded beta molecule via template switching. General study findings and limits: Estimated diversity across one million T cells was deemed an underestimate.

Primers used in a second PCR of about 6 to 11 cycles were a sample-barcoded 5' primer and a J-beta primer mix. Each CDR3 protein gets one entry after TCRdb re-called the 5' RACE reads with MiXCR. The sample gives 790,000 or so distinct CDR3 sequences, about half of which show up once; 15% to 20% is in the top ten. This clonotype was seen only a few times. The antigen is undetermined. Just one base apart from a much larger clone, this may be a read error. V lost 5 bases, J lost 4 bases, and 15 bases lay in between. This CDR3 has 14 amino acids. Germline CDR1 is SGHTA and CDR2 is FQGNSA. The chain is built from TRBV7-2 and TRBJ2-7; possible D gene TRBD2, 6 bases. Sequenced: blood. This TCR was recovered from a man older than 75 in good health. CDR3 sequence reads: CASSVNPGRYEQYF. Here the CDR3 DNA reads TGTGCCAGCAGCGTAAATCCAGGGAGGTACGAGCAGTACTTC.